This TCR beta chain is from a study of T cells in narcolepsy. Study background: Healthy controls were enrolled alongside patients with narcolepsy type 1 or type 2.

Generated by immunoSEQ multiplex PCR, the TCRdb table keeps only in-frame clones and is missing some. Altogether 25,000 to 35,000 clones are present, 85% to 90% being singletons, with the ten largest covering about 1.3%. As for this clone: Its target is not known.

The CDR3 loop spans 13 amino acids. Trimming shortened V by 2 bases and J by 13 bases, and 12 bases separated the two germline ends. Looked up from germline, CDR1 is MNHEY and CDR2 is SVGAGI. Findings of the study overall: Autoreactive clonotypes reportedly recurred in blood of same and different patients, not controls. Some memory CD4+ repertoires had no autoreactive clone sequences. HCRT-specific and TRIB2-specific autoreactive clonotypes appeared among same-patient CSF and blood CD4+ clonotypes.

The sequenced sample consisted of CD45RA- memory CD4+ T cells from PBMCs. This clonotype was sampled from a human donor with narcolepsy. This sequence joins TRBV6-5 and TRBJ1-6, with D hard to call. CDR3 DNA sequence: TGTGCCAGCAGTTACCTTACTTCCGACCCCCTCCACTTT. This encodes CASSYLTSDPLHF.